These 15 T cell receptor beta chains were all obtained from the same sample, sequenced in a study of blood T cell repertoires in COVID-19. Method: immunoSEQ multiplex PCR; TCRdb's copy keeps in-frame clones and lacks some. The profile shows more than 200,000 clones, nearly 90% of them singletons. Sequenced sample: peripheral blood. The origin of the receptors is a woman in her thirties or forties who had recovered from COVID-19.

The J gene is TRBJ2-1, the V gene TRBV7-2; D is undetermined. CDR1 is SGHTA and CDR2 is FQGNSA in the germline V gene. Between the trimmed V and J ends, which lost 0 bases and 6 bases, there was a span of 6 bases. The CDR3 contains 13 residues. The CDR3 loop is CASSLAGGNEQFF. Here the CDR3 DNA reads TGTGCCAGCAGCTTAGCTGGCGGCAATGAGCAGTTCTTC.

The CDR3 region is CSVETSGVYNEQFF. The DNA for the CDR3 is TGCAGCGTTGAAACTAGCGGGGTCTACAATGAGCAGTTCTTC. The chain recombines TRBV29-1 with TRBJ2-1; 10 nucleotides match TRBD2. Germline assignment: CDR1 SQVTM and CDR2 ANQGSEA. This CDR3 is built from 14 residues. V shed 2 bases and J 3 bases; nucleotides not matched to a gene: 1.

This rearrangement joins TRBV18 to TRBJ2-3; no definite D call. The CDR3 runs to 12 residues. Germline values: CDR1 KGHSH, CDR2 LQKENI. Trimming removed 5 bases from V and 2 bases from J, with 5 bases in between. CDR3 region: CASSTDTDTQYF. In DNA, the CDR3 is TGTGCCAGCTCAACTGACACAGATACGCAGTATTTT.

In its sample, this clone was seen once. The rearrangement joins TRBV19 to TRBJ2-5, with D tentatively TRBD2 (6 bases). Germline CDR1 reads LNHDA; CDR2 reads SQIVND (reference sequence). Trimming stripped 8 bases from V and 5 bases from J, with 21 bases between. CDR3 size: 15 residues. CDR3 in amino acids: CASSPGTLIGETQYF. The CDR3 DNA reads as TGTGCCAGTTCACCCGGGACTTTGATAGGGGAGACCCAGTACTTC.

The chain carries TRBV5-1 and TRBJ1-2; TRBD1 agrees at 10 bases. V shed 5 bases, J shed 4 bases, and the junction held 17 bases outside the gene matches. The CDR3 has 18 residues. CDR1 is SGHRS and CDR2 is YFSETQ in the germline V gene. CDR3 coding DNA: TGCGCCAGCAGGTTGACCGGGACAGGGGACCGATCGAGCTATGGCTACACCTTC. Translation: CASRLTGTGDRSSYGYTF.

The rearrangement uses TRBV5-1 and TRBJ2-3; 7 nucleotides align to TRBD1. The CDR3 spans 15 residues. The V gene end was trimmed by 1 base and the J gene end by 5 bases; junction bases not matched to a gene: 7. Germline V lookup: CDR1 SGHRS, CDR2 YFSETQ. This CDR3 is CASSLLTGSRDTQYF. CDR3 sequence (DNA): TGCGCCAGCAGCTTGTTGACAGGGTCGCGAGATACGCAGTATTTT.

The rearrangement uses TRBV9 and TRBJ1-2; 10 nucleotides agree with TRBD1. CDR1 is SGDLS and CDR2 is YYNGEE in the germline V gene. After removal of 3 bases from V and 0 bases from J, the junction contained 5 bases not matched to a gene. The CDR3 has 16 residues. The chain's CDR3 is CASSGDRGPPNYGYTF. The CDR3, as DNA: TGTGCCAGCAGCGGGGACAGGGGTCCCCCTAACTATGGCTACACCTTC.

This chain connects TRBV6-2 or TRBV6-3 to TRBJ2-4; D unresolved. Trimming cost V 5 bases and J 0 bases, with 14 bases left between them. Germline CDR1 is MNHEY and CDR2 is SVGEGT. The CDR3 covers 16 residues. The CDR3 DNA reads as TGTGCCAGCAGTGGGCAAATCAGAACAGCCAAAAACATTCAGTACTTC. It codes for CASSGQIRTAKNIQYF.

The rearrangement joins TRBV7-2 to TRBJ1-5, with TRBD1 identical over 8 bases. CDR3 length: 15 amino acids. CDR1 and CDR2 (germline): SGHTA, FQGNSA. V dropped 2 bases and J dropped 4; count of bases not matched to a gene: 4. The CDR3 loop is CASSLTGTGNQPQHF. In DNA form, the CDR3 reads TGTGCCAGCAGCTTAACCGGGACAGGTAATCAGCCCCAGCATTTT.

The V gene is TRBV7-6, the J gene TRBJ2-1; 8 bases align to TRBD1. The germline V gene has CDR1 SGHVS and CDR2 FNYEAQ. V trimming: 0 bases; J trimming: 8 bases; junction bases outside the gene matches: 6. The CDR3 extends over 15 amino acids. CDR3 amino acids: CASSLAMGQVHEQFF. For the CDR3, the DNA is TGTGCCAGCAGCTTAGCGATGGGACAGGTCCATGAGCAGTTCTTC.

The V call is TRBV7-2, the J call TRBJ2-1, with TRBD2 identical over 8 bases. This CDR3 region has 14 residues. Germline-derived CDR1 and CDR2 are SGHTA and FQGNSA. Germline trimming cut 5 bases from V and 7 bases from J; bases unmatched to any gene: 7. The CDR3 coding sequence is TGTGCCAGCAGCCCAAGCGGGAGTTTTAATGAGCAGTTCTTC. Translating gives CASSPSGSFNEQFF.

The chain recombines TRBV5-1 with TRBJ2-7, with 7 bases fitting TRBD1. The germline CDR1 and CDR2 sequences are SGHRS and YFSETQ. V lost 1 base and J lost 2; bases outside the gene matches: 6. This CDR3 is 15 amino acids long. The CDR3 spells CASSLQQGTPYEQYF. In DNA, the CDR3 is TGCGCCAGCAGCTTGCAACAGGGGACCCCCTACGAGCAGTACTTC. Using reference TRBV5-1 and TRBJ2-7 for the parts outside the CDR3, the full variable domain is KAGVTQTPRYLIKTRGQQVTLSCSPISGHRSVSWYQQTPGQGLQFLFEYFSETQRNKGNFPGRFSGRQFSNSRSEMNVSTLELGDSALYLCASSLQQGTPYEQYFGPGTRLTVT.

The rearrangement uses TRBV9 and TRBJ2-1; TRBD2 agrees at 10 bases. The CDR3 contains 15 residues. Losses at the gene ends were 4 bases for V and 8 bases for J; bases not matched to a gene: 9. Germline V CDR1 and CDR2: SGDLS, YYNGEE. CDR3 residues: CASSPTGTSVDEQFF. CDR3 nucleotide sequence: TGTGCCAGCAGCCCGACCGGGACTAGCGTCGATGAGCAGTTCTTC.

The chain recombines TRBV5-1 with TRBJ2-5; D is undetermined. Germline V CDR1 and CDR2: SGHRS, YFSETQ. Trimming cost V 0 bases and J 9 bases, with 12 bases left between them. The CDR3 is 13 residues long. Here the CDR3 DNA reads TGCGCCAGCAGCTTGGGAGATCAGGCCGCCCAGTACTTC. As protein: CASSLGDQAAQYF. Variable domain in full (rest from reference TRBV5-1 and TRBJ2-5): KAGVTQTPRYLIKTRGQQVTLSCSPISGHRSVSWYQQTPGQGLQFLFEYFSETQRNKGNFPGRFSGRQFSNSRSEMNVSTLELGDSALYLCASSLGDQAAQYFGPGTRLLVL.

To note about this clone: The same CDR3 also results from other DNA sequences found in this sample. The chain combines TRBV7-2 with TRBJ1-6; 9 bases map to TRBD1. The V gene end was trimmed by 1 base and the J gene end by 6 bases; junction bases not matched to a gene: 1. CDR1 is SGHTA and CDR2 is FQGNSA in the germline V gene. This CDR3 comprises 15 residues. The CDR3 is CASSLGTGVNSPLHF. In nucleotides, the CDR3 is TGTGCCAGCAGCTTAGGGACAGGGGTTAATTCACCCCTCCACTTT.